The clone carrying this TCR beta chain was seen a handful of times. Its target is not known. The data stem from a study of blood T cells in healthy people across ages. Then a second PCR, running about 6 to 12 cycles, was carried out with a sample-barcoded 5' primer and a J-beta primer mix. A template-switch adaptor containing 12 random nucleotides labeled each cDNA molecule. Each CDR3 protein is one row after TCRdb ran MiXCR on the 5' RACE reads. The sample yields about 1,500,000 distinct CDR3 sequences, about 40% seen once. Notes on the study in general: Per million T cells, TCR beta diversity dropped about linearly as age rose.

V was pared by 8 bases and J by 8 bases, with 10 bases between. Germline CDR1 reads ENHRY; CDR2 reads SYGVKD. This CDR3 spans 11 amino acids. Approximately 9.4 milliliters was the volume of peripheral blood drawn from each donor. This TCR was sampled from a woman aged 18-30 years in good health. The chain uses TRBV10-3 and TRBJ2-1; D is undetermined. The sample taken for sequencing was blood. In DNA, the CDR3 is TGTGCCATCCACGACGTGGATGAGCAGTTCTTC. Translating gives CAIHDVDEQFF.